A single sample is the source of the 27 T cell receptor beta chains below, sequenced in a study of cytomegalovirus exposure and HLA in healthy donors. The method was immunoSEQ multiplex PCR; TCRdb's version includes in-frame clones alone and lacks a portion of them. The repertoire has a few hundred thousand clones, about 90% of them found once; the top ten carry less than 0.4%. Sequencing was performed on PBMCs. These receptors all come from a woman under 30 in good health and CMV-seronegative.

J is TRBJ2-1 and V is TRBV28; perhaps TRBD2 as D (7 bases). V dropped 6 bases and J dropped 4 bases, with 16 bases sitting between them. There are 15 residues in the CDR3. Germline CDR1 is MDHEN and CDR2 is SYDVKM. The CDR3 spells CASSMEGGAYNEQFF. The CDR3 region has the DNA TGTGCCAGCAGCATGGAGGGGGGGGCATACAATGAGCAGTTCTTC.

V gene TRBV7-6 combines with J gene TRBJ1-2, with D uncertain. CDR1 is SGHVS and CDR2 is FNYEAQ in the germline V gene. CDR3 length: 14 residues. The V end was cut by 0 bases, the J end by 4 bases, with 9 bases between. The CDR3 loop is CASSLAPSGYGYTF. Here the CDR3 DNA reads TGTGCCAGCAGCTTAGCCCCCAGTGGCTATGGCTACACCTTC.

The chain carries TRBV5-1 and TRBJ2-1; 10 bases fit TRBD2. The CDR3 contains 20 residues. Germline assignment: CDR1 SGHRS and CDR2 YFSETQ. The V and J ends lost 0 bases and 3 bases, in that order; junction bases with no gene match: 15. CDR3 nucleotide sequence: TGCGCCAGCAGCTTGGTGGATAGCGGGGGGCCGACTTCCTTCTACAATGAGCAGTTCTTC. Translation gives CASSLVDSGGPTSFYNEQFF.

The V and J genes are TRBV6-1 and TRBJ2-6; TRBD1 is a possible D gene (6 bases). This CDR3 has 14 residues. From germline, CDR1 is MNHNS and CDR2 SASEGT. V was clipped by 4 bases and J by 5 bases, with 9 bases between them. The CDR3 here is CASSGQARANVLTF. The CDR3 bases are TGTGCCAGCAGTGGACAGGCGAGGGCCAACGTCCTGACTTTC.

The chain employs TRBV27 and TRBJ2-5; 7 nucleotides align to TRBD2. In germline, CDR1 is MNHEY, CDR2 SMNVEV (reference sequence). The CDR3 spans 16 residues. Unmatched junction bases numbered 11, after V lost 6 bases and J lost 1 base. The CDR3 DNA is TGTGCCAGCAGGGGGCTTGGGGGGGGAAGCCAAGAGACCCAGTACTTC. It specifies CASRGLGGGSQETQYF.

The chain is built from TRBV7-6 and TRBJ1-5; D is possibly TRBD1 (5 bases). V lost 6 bases and J lost 6, with 12 bases in between. The CDR3 totals 13 residues. Germline values: CDR1 SGHVS, CDR2 FNYEAQ. The CDR3 DNA is TGTGCCAGCAGTCCAGGGTTTGGTCAGCCCCAGCATTTT. Translated, it gives CASSPGFGQPQHF. The full variable domain, with the rest looked up from reference TRBV7-6 and TRBJ1-5, is GAGVSQSPRYKVTKRGQDVALRCDPISGHVSLYWYRQALGQGPEFLTYFNYEAQQDKSGLPNDRFSAERPEGSISTLTIQRTEQRDSAMYRCASSPGFGQPQHFGDGTRLSIL.

This chain uses TRBV2 with TRBJ2-4, with D possibly TRBD1 on 5 matching bases. The V end was cut by 3 bases, the J end by 4 bases, with 10 bases between. There are 14 residues in the CDR3. Looked up from germline, CDR1 is SNHLY and CDR2 is FYNNEI. The CDR3 spells CASSETQGKNIQYF. The DNA of the CDR3 is TGTGCCAGCAGTGAGACCCAGGGAAAAAACATTCAGTACTTC.

CDR3 residues: CASSYSTEDYEQYF. DNA for the CDR3: TGTGCCAGCAGTTACTCGACGGAGGACTACGAGCAGTACTTC. The chain employs TRBV6-5 and TRBJ2-7; D may be TRBD2 (5 bases). The germline V gene has CDR1 MNHEY and CDR2 SVGAGI. V was pared by 0 bases and J by 3 bases, with 9 bases between. The CDR3 totals 14 residues.

The chain joins TRBV6-6 to TRBJ2-7, with 11 bases identical to TRBD2. The CDR3 sequence is 15 residues long. The V and J ends lost 2 bases and 4 bases, in that order; junction bases with no gene match: 4. Germline CDR1 is MNHNY and CDR2 is SVGAGI (reference sequence). In nucleotides, the CDR3 is TGTGCCAGCAGTTACCAGACTAGCGGGGCGTACGAGCAGTACTTC. Encoded protein: CASSYQTSGAYEQYF.

The gene calls are TRBV7-9 and TRBJ2-2, with D perhaps TRBD1 (7 bases). Deletions cut 1 base from V and 4 bases from J, with 13 bases between. Germline CDR1 and CDR2: SEHNR and FQNEAQ (reference sequence). The CDR3 spans 16 residues. The CDR3 loop reads CASSLVRGAGTGELFF. The CDR3 coding sequence is TGTGCCAGCAGCTTAGTCAGGGGGGCCGGCACCGGGGAGCTGTTTTTT. The variable domain in full, with the rest retrieved from reference TRBV7-9 and TRBJ2-2, is DTGVSQNPRHKITKRGQNVTFRCDPISEHNRLYWYRQTLGQGPEFLTYFQNEAQLEKSRLLSDRFSAERPKGSFSTLEIQRTEQGDSAMYLCASSLVRGAGTGELFFGEGSRLTVL.

The rearrangement uses TRBV7-2 and TRBJ2-7; D not resolved. The V end lost 3 bases, the J end lost 3 bases, and 3 bases lay between the germline ends. The germline gives CDR1 SGHTA, CDR2 FQGNSA. There are 11 residues in the CDR3. DNA of the CDR3: TGTGCCAGCAGCTTCCACTACGAGCAGTACTTC. This encodes CASSFHYEQYF.

The V gene is TRBV19, the J gene TRBJ2-1, with 7 bases lining up with TRBD2. Unmatched junction bases numbered 2, after V lost 6 bases and J lost 0 bases. Germline V gene data show CDR1 as LNHDA and CDR2 as SQIVND (reference sequence). The CDR3 loop spans 14 amino acids. CDR3 coding DNA: TGTGCCAGTAGGAAGCGGGACTCCTACAATGAGCAGTTCTTC. Its protein product is CASRKRDSYNEQFF. Complete variable domain (other parts from reference TRBV19 and TRBJ2-1): DGGITQSPKYLFRKEGQNVTLSCEQNLNHDAMYWYRQDPGQGLRLIYYSQIVNDFQKGDIAEGYSVSREKKESFPLTVTSAQKNPTAFYLCASRKRDSYNEQFFGPGTRLTVL.

The chain uses TRBV27 and TRBJ1-4, with D maybe TRBD1 (5 bases). Trimming cost V 8 bases and J 5 bases, with 15 bases left between them. This CDR3 contains 14 residues. Germline CDR1 MNHEY, CDR2 SMNVEV (reference sequence). The CDR3 bases are TGTGCCAGCGCATATTCGCAGGGAAATGAAAAACTGTTTTTT. Protein product: CASAYSQGNEKLFF.

The chain carries TRBV7-2 and TRBJ2-7, with TRBD2 identical over 8 bases. Germline V CDR1 and CDR2: SGHTA, FQGNSA. The J segment lost 4 bases and the V segment lost 1 base, leaving 6 bases of the junction unmatched. This CDR3 spans 15 amino acids. CDR3 DNA sequence: TGTGCCAGCAGCTTAGGCCTAGCGGGCGGTTACGAGCAGTACTTC. It is translated as CASSLGLAGGYEQYF.

V is TRBV5-4 and J is TRBJ1-3; 7 bases line up with TRBD1. The trim removed 4 bases at V and 4 bases at J, leaving 5 bases unmatched. Germline CDR1 reads SGHNT; CDR2 reads YYREEE (reference sequence). The CDR3 totals 14 residues. The CDR3 DNA follows: TGTGCCAGCAGCCCAAGAGGGGGCGGAAACACCATATATTTT. It yields the protein CASSPRGGGNTIYF.

This clone appeared a single time. The V gene is TRBV6-5, the J gene TRBJ1-5, with TRBD1 matching 8 bases. The length of the CDR3 is 15 residues. The V segment lost 5 bases and the J segment 1 base; nucleotides outside the gene matches: 4. Looked up from germline, CDR1 is MNHEY and CDR2 is SVGAGI. The CDR3 DNA sequence: TGTGCCAGCAGTCCGACAGGGGTAAGCAATCAGCCCCAGCATTTT. Translation: CASSPTGVSNQPQHF.

The CDR3 DNA is TGTGCCAGCAGCTTTCTGACTAGCGTCCAAGAGACCCAGTACTTC. It yields the protein CASSFLTSVQETQYF. The chain combines TRBV7-8 with TRBJ2-5; 8 positions agree with TRBD2. Germline V gene lookup returns CDR1 SGHVS and CDR2 FQNEAQ. There are 15 residues in the CDR3. V lost 3 bases to trimming and J lost 1 base; unmatched junction nucleotides: 4.

The V call is TRBV14, the J call TRBJ1-2, with D possibly matching TRBD1 (6 bases). The CDR3 is made up of 14 amino acids. The V end was cut by 4 bases, the J end by 5 bases, with 14 bases between. Germline V CDR1 and CDR2: SGHDN, FVKESK. CDR3 DNA: TGTGCCAGCAGCCCGCGGGGGCGCCGGTATGGCTACACCTTC. As protein: CASSPRGRRYGYTF.

The chain recombines TRBV11-1 with TRBJ1-1, with a weak D call TRBD1 (6 bases). Germline lookup yields CDR1 SGHAT and CDR2 FQDESV (reference sequence). The germline V and J ends were trimmed by 3 bases and 0 bases, with 11 bases remaining between them. The CDR3 length is 15 residues. The CDR3 bases are TGTGCCAGCAGCTTTAACCAGGGGATGAACACTGAAGCTTTCTTT. Amino acids: CASSFNQGMNTEAFF.

This clone was seen a single time. The rearrangement links TRBV9 to TRBJ2-6; no reliable D call. The germline gives CDR1 SGDLS, CDR2 YYNGEE. Trimming stripped 5 bases from V and 0 bases from J, with 6 bases between. This CDR3 is 14 amino acids long. The CDR3 DNA sequence: TGTGCCAGCAGGGGCGACTCTGGGGCCAACGTCCTGACTTTC. This translates into CASRGDSGANVLTF.

This rearrangement joins TRBV21-1 to TRBJ2-2; the table gives TRBD2 as D, unverified against the DNA. TRBV21-1 is a pseudogene segment. The CDR3 sequence is 18 residues long. As DNA, the CDR3 is TGTGCCAGCAGCAACCGAGGAGGGCTTCGTGGTGAGTCCGGGGAGCTGTTTTTT. It yields the protein CASSNRGGLRGESGELFF.

This clone showed up just a few times. The gene calls are TRBV7-8 and TRBJ1-6, with D possibly TRBD1 on 5 matching bases. The V gene lost 4 bases and the J gene lost 0 bases, with 16 bases spanning the gap. The CDR3 contains 18 residues. Per germline, CDR1 SGHVS and CDR2 FQNEAQ. CDR3 DNA sequence: TGTGCCAGCAGCTACGGGGGAGTAACTAGCTCCTATAATTCACCCCTCCACTTT. Residues: CASSYGGVTSSYNSPLHF.

J is TRBJ1-2 and V is TRBV25-1, with 11 bases identical to TRBD1. The CDR3 runs 17 residues. Germline V CDR1 and CDR2: MGHDK, SYGVNS. The V segment lost 1 base and the J segment 3 bases; nucleotides outside the gene matches: 7. CDR3 in amino acids: CASSELGQGGIDYGYTF. CDR3 bases: TGTGCCAGCAGTGAATTGGGACAGGGGGGTATTGACTATGGCTACACCTTC.

The chain is built from TRBV6-6 and TRBJ2-2; TRBD1 agrees at 9 bases. J was trimmed by 6 bases and V by 2 bases; bases with no gene match: 4. The CDR3 extends over 15 amino acids. The germline CDR1 and CDR2 sequences are MNHNY and SVGAGI (reference sequence). The CDR3 DNA reads as TGTGCCAGCAGTTACCTCACAGGGGGCCCCGGGGAGCTGTTTTTT. Protein product: CASSYLTGGPGELFF.

The chain has TRBV28 and TRBJ1-4; 9 bases line up with TRBD1. The CDR3 contains 14 residues. Germline trimming cut 6 bases from V and 6 bases from J; bases unmatched to any gene: 5. Germline V CDR1 and CDR2: MDHEN, SYDVKM. CDR3 in amino acids: CASSTGQGDEKLFF. CDR3 in DNA: TGTGCCAGCAGCACGGGACAGGGAGATGAAAAACTGTTTTTT.

The gene calls are TRBV9 and TRBJ2-5; 12 bases map to TRBD2. This CDR3 has 19 amino acids. Germline CDR1 is SGDLS and CDR2 is YYNGEE. Losses at the gene ends were 3 bases for V and 7 bases for J; bases not matched to a gene: 19. CDR3: CASSGGTSATSGSLGTQYF. CDR3 DNA: TGTGCCAGCAGCGGCGGGACTAGTGCGACTAGCGGGAGTCTTGGGACCCAGTACTTC.

The chain recombines TRBV6-5 with TRBJ1-6; D gene ambiguous. Germline-derived CDR1 and CDR2 are MNHEY and SVGAGI. V was cut by 7 bases and J by 3 bases, with 10 bases left in between. The CDR3 totals 14 residues. CDR3 residues: CASMRADYNSPLHF. CDR3 nucleotide sequence: TGTGCCAGCATGAGGGCAGACTATAATTCACCCCTCCACTTT.